The 20 T cell receptor beta chains below all came from one sample that was sequenced in a study of T cells in Graves' hyperthyroidism and ophthalmopathy. It was RNA transcripts that yielded the amplified TCR beta CDR3 regions. With the HTBI primer set, the TCR CDR3 went through a first round of RT-PCR. TCRdb reprocessed the multiplex PCR reads with MiXCR, giving one entry per CDR3 protein. The table includes some 380,000 distinct CDR3 sequences, approximately 15% detected once. Sequences were obtained from blood. These receptors were collected from a man aged 25 to 40 with Graves' hyperthyroidism that later progressed to Graves' ophthalmopathy.

At least ten counts were recorded for this clonotype. The chain is built from TRBV6-1 and TRBJ2-7; no firm D call. Germline V CDR1 and CDR2: MNHNS, SASEGT. The germline V and J ends were trimmed by 3 bases and 0 bases, with 9 bases remaining between them. The CDR3 runs to 14 residues. The CDR3 DNA sequence: TGTGCCAGCAGTGATTCAACAGTCTCCTACGAGCAGTACTTC. This gives the protein CASSDSTVSYEQYF.

This clonotype was seen at least ten times. The junction does not match germline at one end; this may be a read error. The chain combines TRBV11-1 with TRBJ1-1, with D hard to call. CDR1 is SGHAT, CDR2 FQDESV, per germline (reference sequence). This CDR3 contains 12 residues. In DNA form, the CDR3 reads TGTGCCAGCAGTTTAGGGATAACTGAAGCTTTCTTT. This gives the protein CASSLGITEAFF.

This clonotype was observed at least ten times. The genes are TRBV11-2 and TRBJ1-6; perhaps TRBD1 as D (5 bases). V lost 0 bases, J lost 10 bases, and 13 bases lay in between. Per the germline V gene, CDR1 is SGHAT and CDR2 is FQNNGV. This CDR3 spans 15 amino acids. As DNA, the CDR3 is TGTGCCAGCAGCTTAGAGGCAGGGAATGAATCACCCCTCCACTTT. Protein: CASSLEAGNESPLHF.

Remarks on this clonotype: Germline is not matched at one junction end, which may reflect a read error. V and J are TRBV2 and TRBJ2-5; TRBD2 matches at 14 bases. Germline V gene lookup returns CDR1 SNHLY and CDR2 FYNNEI. This CDR3 has 17 amino acids. The CDR3 here is CASRGLAGGLYQEAQYF. The CDR3 DNA is TGTGCCAGCAGAGGACTAGCGGGGGGCTTGTACCAAGAGGCCCAGTACTTC.

This clonotype was seen a handful of times. The J gene is TRBJ2-7, the V gene TRBV7-2; D may be TRBD2 (5 bases). CDR3 length: 15 residues. CDR1 and CDR2 from the germline V gene are SGHTA and FQGNSA. V shed 2 bases and J shed 7 bases, with 18 bases lying between them. CDR3 coding DNA: TGTGCCAGCAGCTTAAGAGGGCAGGCTTTCTGGGAGCAGTACTTC. It encodes CASSLRGQAFWEQYF. Based on the CDR3 plus reference TRBV7-2 and TRBJ2-7, the full variable domain is GAGVSQSPSNKVTEKGKDVELRCDPISGHTALYWYRQSLGQGLEFLIYFQGNSAPDKSGLPSDRFSAERTGGSVSTLTIQRTQQEDSAVYLCASSLRGQAFWEQYFGPGTRLTVT.

This clonotype was picked up many times. The rearrangement joins TRBV9 to TRBJ1-5; D perhaps matches TRBD1 (5 bases). This CDR3 has 13 residues. Germline CDR1 is SGDLS and CDR2 is YYNGEE. Trimming took 0 bases from V and 6 from J, leaving 7 bases between them. DNA of the CDR3: TGTGCCAGCAGCGTAGACGGGACTCAGCCCCAGCATTTT. The encoded protein is CASSVDGTQPQHF.

This clonotype has at least ten counts. The V call is TRBV12-3 or TRBV12-4, the J call TRBJ1-1; D possibly corresponds to TRBD1 (5 bases). The CDR3 consists of 13 residues. The V gene lost 6 bases and the J gene lost 4 bases, with 12 bases spanning the gap. CDR3 nucleotides: TGTGCCAGCAGCCCCCGAGGGGTCACTGAAGCTTTCTTT. This translates into CASSPRGVTEAFF.

This clonotype was picked up many times. V usage is TRBV5-1 and J usage is TRBJ2-7; 7 nucleotides agree with TRBD2. V dropped 4 bases and J dropped 0; count of bases not matched to a gene: 4. This CDR3 region has 14 residues. Per germline, CDR1 SGHRS and CDR2 YFSETQ. CDR3 nucleotide sequence: TGCGCCAGCAGCCCGGGAGGAGCCTCCTACGAGCAGTACTTC. It codes for CASSPGGASYEQYF.

V usage is TRBV10-3 and J usage is TRBJ2-5; maybe TRBD2 (5 bases). This CDR3 contains 13 residues. V was shortened by 6 bases and J by 2 bases, with 10 bases between the two germline ends. CDR1 and CDR2 (germline): ENHRY, SYGVKD. The CDR3 DNA reads as TGTGCCATCAGCGCTCGGGAACAAGAGACCCAGTACTTC. Its protein product is CAISAREQETQYF.

Details on this clonotype: This may be a read error: a much more frequent sequence differs by one nucleotide. The chain joins TRBV6-5 to TRBJ2-5; 7 bases are shared with TRBD2. Germline CDR1 reads MNHEY; CDR2 reads SVGAGI. The V gene end was trimmed by 6 bases and the J gene end by 4 bases; junction bases not matched to a gene: 8. This CDR3 comprises 14 residues. In DNA, the CDR3 is TGTGCCAGCAGATTACTGGGGGGGGTAGAGACCCAGTACTTC. This sequence encodes CASRLLGGVETQYF.

As regards this clonotype: This may arise from a read error, as a much more abundant clone is one base away. This chain connects TRBV3-1 to TRBJ1-4, with 7 nucleotides matching TRBD1. The CDR3 covers 14 residues. Trimming took 7 bases from V and 3 from J; bases not matched to a gene: 5. Germline V lookup: CDR1 LGHDT, CDR2 YNNKEL (reference sequence). In DNA form, the CDR3 reads TGTGCCAGCATGAGGACAGGAGCTAATGAAAAACTGTTTTTT. This translates into CASMRTGANEKLFF.

The chain uses TRBV20-1 and TRBJ2-1; 9 bases match TRBD2. This CDR3 is built from 14 residues. Trimming at V came to 1 base and at J to 4 bases, leaving 2 bases not matched to a gene. Germline V gene data show CDR1 as DFQATT and CDR2 as SNEGSKA (reference sequence). CDR3 residues: CSARASGVYNEQFF. DNA for the CDR3: TGCAGTGCTAGAGCTAGCGGGGTTTACAATGAGCAGTTCTTC.

The chain links TRBV19 to TRBJ2-7, with D possibly matching TRBD2 (6 bases). This CDR3 comprises 14 residues. Trimming removed 4 bases at V and 7 bases at J, with 17 bases between. Germline lookup yields CDR1 LNHDA and CDR2 SQIVND (reference sequence). CDR3 sequence reads: CASSNPGETLEQYF. In DNA form, the CDR3 reads TGTGCCAGTAGTAACCCGGGGGAAACATTGGAGCAGTACTTC.

With regard to this clonotype: One base away lies a much larger clone, so this may be a sequencing read error. The genes are TRBV12-5 and TRBJ1-6; D is possibly TRBD1 (6 bases). The CDR3 sequence is 15 residues long. Germline V gene sequence: CDR1 LGHNT, CDR2 FRNRAP. Trimming removed 0 bases at V and 11 bases at J, with 14 bases between. The CDR3 loop reads CASGLVRGGVPPLHF. The CDR3 DNA reads as TGTGCTAGTGGTTTGGTACGGGGGGGCGTTCCACCCCTCCACTTT.

V and J are TRBV14 and TRBJ1-2, with a possible D match to TRBD1 (6 bases). The CDR3 consists of 13 residues. Trimming stripped 4 bases from V and 6 bases from J, with 12 bases between. Germline V gene lookup returns CDR1 SGHDN and CDR2 FVKESK. CDR3 coding DNA: TGTGCCAGCAGCCTGTTCGGGGGCAATGGCTACACCTTC. It codes for CASSLFGGNGYTF. The full variable domain, with the rest looked up from reference TRBV14 and TRBJ1-2, is EAGVTQFPSHSVIEKGQTVTLRCDPISGHDNLYWYRRVMGKEIKFLLHFVKESKQDESGMPNNRFLAERTGGTYSTLKVQPAELEDSGVYFCASSLFGGNGYTFGSGTRLTVV.

This clonotype has only a few counts. The V and J genes are TRBV9 and TRBJ1-4; the match to TRBD1 covers 7 bases. With V trimmed by 4 bases and J by 3 bases, 6 bases remained unmatched. CDR1 and CDR2 (germline): SGDLS, YYNGEE. There are 15 residues in the CDR3. CDR3 sequence (DNA): TGTGCCAGCAGCCCCTCCGGGACAGCTAATGAAAAACTGTTTTTT. Encoded protein: CASSPSGTANEKLFF.

The V and J genes are TRBV6-1 and TRBJ1-5; D remains ambiguous. The ends were cut back, 6 bases at V and 0 bases at J, with 27 bases in the middle. Per germline, CDR1 MNHNS and CDR2 SASEGT. The CDR3 covers 20 residues. The DNA of the CDR3 is TGTGCCAGCAGCGGCTACATCCTTATAAGCGCCCCTTATAGCAATCAGCCCCAGCATTTT. Its translation: CASSGYILISAPYSNQPQHF.

This sequence joins TRBV19 and TRBJ2-3; 10 bases are a match to TRBD2. The length of the CDR3 is 16 residues. Germline trimming cut 3 bases from V and 3 bases from J; bases unmatched to any gene: 6. CDR1 LNHDA and CDR2 SQIVND come from the germline V gene (reference sequence). As DNA, the CDR3 is TGTGCCAGTAGTATTTCCGGGACTAGCGTTACAGATACGCAGTATTTT. It specifies CASSISGTSVTDTQYF.

This clonotype has ten or more counts. The chain couples TRBV30 to TRBJ1-2, with D perhaps TRBD1 (5 bases). The CDR3 totals 12 residues. CDR1 and CDR2 (germline): GTSNPN, SVGIG (reference sequence). V shed 8 bases and J shed 2 bases, with 12 bases lying between them. CDR3 sequence: CARVGGNYGYTF. The DNA of the CDR3 is TGTGCCCGTGTCGGGGGGAACTATGGCTACACCTTC.

This clonotype was found a few times. The chain combines TRBV7-8 with TRBJ2-5; weak D call: TRBD1 (6 bases). The V gene's germline CDR1 is SGHVS and CDR2 FQNEAQ. This CDR3 comprises 17 residues. Trimming cost V 1 base and J 2 bases, with 17 bases left between them. CDR3 in amino acids: CASSLVGSTQGQETQYF. In DNA form, the CDR3 reads TGTGCCAGCAGCTTAGTGGGAAGCACCCAGGGGCAAGAGACCCAGTACTTC.